The T cell receptor beta chain described here comes from a study of blood T cell repertoires in COVID-19. Study context: Sites in the United States, Italy and Spain provided acute and convalescent COVID-19 samples. The analysed material was cDNA or gDNA that came from T cells, B-cell-depleted T cells, or PBMCs.

With 0 bases clipped from V and 4 bases from J, the junction kept 8 bases outside the gene matches. Germline V gene lookup returns CDR1 SGDLS and CDR2 YYNGEE. The CDR3 covers 16 residues. Seattle's enrolled individuals joined amid active infection and were then monitored longitudinally. Authors' methods: By means of reference gene primer amplification, nucleated cell counts were estimated. Clones were read by immunoSEQ multiplex PCR, and TCRdb kept only the in-frame ones, dropping some. V and J calls and clone size follow that table, whereas D and trimming were derived from the DNA. The sample shows 360,000 or so clones, around nine tenths of them seen only once.

Sequenced: peripheral blood. This TCR came from a woman aged 55-70 years with COVID-19, enrolled during active disease. V is TRBV9 and J is TRBJ1-2; 8 bases are shared with TRBD1. The CDR3 nucleotides read TGTGCCAGCAGCGTAGCTCAGGACAGGGTCGTCTATGGCTACACCTTC. Protein sequence: CASSVAQDRVVYGYTF.